Here is one T cell receptor (beta chain) with its context. The data stem from a study of T cells in Graves' hyperthyroidism and ophthalmopathy. Amplified regions were TCR beta CDR3 sequences from RNA transcripts. HTBI primers were employed in a first-round RT-PCR of the TCR CDR3. TCRdb recomputed calls from the multiplex PCR reads with MiXCR, one row per CDR3 protein. The profile shows just under 750,000 distinct CDR3 sequences, over 35% of them singletons. This clonotype was obtained from a woman in her thirties or forties with Graves' hyperthyroidism. The specimen was blood.

For the CDR3, the DNA is TGTGCCAGCAGCCAAGCCCCTGGGACAGGGGGCACTGAAGCTTTCTTT. It specifies CASSQAPGTGGTEAFF. This rearrangement joins TRBV3-1 to TRBJ1-1; 11 positions agree with TRBD1. V was pared by 1 base and J by 4 bases, with 5 bases of the junction left unmatched. The CDR3 contains 16 residues. Germline loops: CDR1 LGHDT, CDR2 YNNKEL (reference sequence).